This entry lists 23 T cell receptor beta chains sequenced from one sample in a study of type 1 and type 2 diabetes patients. Genomic DNA was the PCR template. Multiplex PCR with 30 forward and 13 reverse primers amplified the TCR beta CDR3. From the multiplex PCR reads, TCRdb called clonotypes with MiXCR, one entry per CDR3 protein. Of approximately 260,000 distinct CDR3 sequences detected, roughly 44% appear once; the ten largest clones hold 12% to 15%. The sequenced sample was peripheral blood mononuclear cells (PBMCs). These TCRs come from a young man with type 2 diabetes.

This clonotype has only a few counts. The gene calls are TRBV7-6 and TRBJ1-4; the D gene is possibly TRBD1 (5 bases). CDR1 is SGHVS, CDR2 FNYEAQ, per germline. Trimming cost V 3 bases and J 6 bases, with 11 bases left between them. The CDR3 length is 14 residues. The CDR3 bases are TGTGCCAGCAGCTTGGCAGGGAGGGATGAAAAACTGTTTTTT. This codes for CASSLAGRDEKLFF.

This clonotype is a singleton in its sample. Sequence at one end of the junction differs from germline and may be a read error. V usage is TRBV10-1 and J usage is TRBJ2-5; a possible D gene is TRBD1 (7 bases). The germline V gene encodes CDR1 WNHNN and CDR2 SYGVQD (reference sequence). This CDR3 has 18 residues. CDR3 loop: CASNEGTRDSHFQKTQYF. The CDR3 DNA follows: TGCGCCAGCAACGAAGGGACTCGGGACAGCCATTTCCAAAAGACCCAGTACTTC.

The chain couples TRBV10-3 to TRBJ1-1; D remains ambiguous. Deletions cut 2 bases from V and 3 bases from J, with 10 bases between. The CDR3 extends over 14 amino acids. Germline CDR1 reads ENHRY; CDR2 reads SYGVKD. The CDR3 loop is CAISERGSDTEAFF. DNA for the CDR3: TGTGCCATCAGTGAGCGGGGATCGGACACTGAAGCTTTCTTT.

This clonotype was picked up a small number of times. The V gene is TRBV19, the J gene TRBJ1-1, with 10 bases aligning to TRBD1. The CDR3 covers 17 residues. The junction had 11 bases not matched to a gene; V was cut back by 6 bases and J by 1 base. Germline assignment: CDR1 LNHDA and CDR2 SQIVND (reference sequence). The CDR3 loop reads CASSKTGTGVANTEAFF. CDR3 bases: TGTGCCAGTAGCAAGACCGGGACAGGGGTGGCGAACACTGAAGCTTTCTTT.

As for this clonotype: Mismatch with germline at one junction end may stem from a read error. The rearrangement links TRBV27 to TRBJ2-7; D not certain. The CDR3 has 13 amino acids. CDR1 MNHEY and CDR2 SMNVEV come from the germline V gene (reference sequence). In DNA, the CDR3 is TGTGCCAACAGTTCCTACTCCTCCTACGAGCAGTACTTC. The encoded protein is CANSSYSSYEQYF.

This chain joins TRBV6-6 and TRBJ2-3, with 11 bases matching TRBD2. Germline V lookup: CDR1 MNHNY, CDR2 SVGAGI (reference sequence). V trimming: 5 bases; J trimming: 4 bases; junction bases outside the gene matches: 5. The CDR3 length is 15 residues. Here the CDR3 reads CASSQLAGVADTQYF. DNA of the CDR3: TGTGCCAGCAGTCAACTAGCGGGAGTGGCAGATACGCAGTATTTT.

V usage is TRBV19 and J usage is TRBJ2-7, with 11 bases fitting TRBD2. The J call is in doubt because the DNA end fits TRBJ2-5 better. This CDR3 region has 17 residues. The germline CDR1 and CDR2 sequences are LNHDA and SQIVND (reference sequence). CDR3 amino acids: CASSSSWASGRRETQYF. In DNA form, the CDR3 reads TGTGCCAGTAGTTCCTCCTGGGCTAGCGGGAGGCGAGAGACCCAGTACTTC.

The genes are TRBV4-1 and TRBJ2-5, with TRBD1 matching over 7 bases. CDR1 and CDR2 from the germline V gene are MGHRA and YSYEKL. The CDR3 loop spans 17 amino acids. The V segment lost 1 base and the J segment 5 bases; nucleotides outside the gene matches: 13. The chain's CDR3 is CASSQGGYRGRRETQYF. DNA for the CDR3: TGCGCCAGCAGCCAAGGGGGTTACAGGGGAAGGAGGGAGACCCAGTACTTC.

This chain links TRBV2 with TRBJ1-6; unclear D gene. Germline CDR1 reads SNHLY; CDR2 reads FYNNEI. Deletions cut 1 base from V and 7 bases from J, with 11 bases between. This CDR3 comprises 15 residues. The CDR3 reads CASSEEQSDNSPLHF. The CDR3 DNA sequence: TGTGCCAGCAGTGAAGAGCAGTCAGACAATTCACCCCTCCACTTT. Looking up the rest from reference TRBV2 and TRBJ1-6 gives the full variable domain: EPEVTQTPSHQVTQMGQEVILRCVPISNHLYFYWYRQILGQKVEFLVSFYNNEISEKSEIFDDQFSVERPDGSNFTLKIRSTKLEDSAMYFCASSEEQSDNSPLHFGNGTRLTVT.

This clonotype was recorded many times. The chain employs TRBV15 and TRBJ2-7; TRBD2 agrees at 8 bases. Looked up from germline, CDR1 is LNHNV and CDR2 is YYDKDF (reference sequence). The CDR3 is 14 amino acids. Trimming cost V 3 bases and J 6 bases; bases outside gene matches: 7. The DNA for the CDR3 is TGTGCCACCAGCAGCGGGGGGGCGCGAGGCGAGCAGTACTTC. Translation: CATSSGGARGEQYF.

This clonotype has only a few counts. J is TRBJ1-2 and V is TRBV7-9; maybe TRBD1 (5 bases). The V end lost 5 bases, the J end lost 6 bases, and 13 bases lay between the germline ends. There are 13 residues in the CDR3. The germline V gene encodes CDR1 SEHNR and CDR2 FQNEAQ (reference sequence). CDR3 in DNA: TGTGCCAGCAGCCGAATTCAGGGAGATGGCTACACCTTC. The encoded protein is CASSRIQGDGYTF.

The genes are TRBV14 and TRBJ1-4; 9 bases line up with TRBD1. This CDR3 is 15 amino acids long. From germline, CDR1 is SGHDN and CDR2 FVKESK. Trimming removed 3 bases from V and 6 bases from J; junction bases left unmatched: 5. This chain's CDR3 is CASSHAGQGHEKLFF. In DNA form, the CDR3 reads TGTGCCAGCAGCCACGCGGGACAGGGCCATGAAAAACTGTTTTTT.

The chain recombines TRBV2 with TRBJ2-1; 11 bases are shared with TRBD2. Germline CDR1 is SNHLY and CDR2 is FYNNEI. Losses at the gene ends were 3 bases for V and 8 bases for J; bases not matched to a gene: 6. The CDR3 has 15 residues. DNA for the CDR3: TGTGCCAGCAGTGAGAAGACTAGCGGGATCTATGAGCAGTTCTTC. Translating it yields CASSEKTSGIYEQFF.

This chain links TRBV6-1 with TRBJ1-5; perhaps TRBD1 as D (6 bases). This CDR3 spans 13 amino acids. Trimming removed 8 bases at V and 0 bases at J, with 8 bases between. Germline V lookup: CDR1 MNHNS, CDR2 SASEGT. CDR3 bases: TGTGCCAGCGCGGGGGCTAGCAATCAGCCCCAGCATTTT. Translating it yields CASAGASNQPQHF.

This clonotype was detected ten times or more. This chain links TRBV10-3 with TRBJ1-1; weak D call: TRBD1 (5 bases). Germline loops: CDR1 ENHRY, CDR2 SYGVKD. Deletions cut 8 bases from V and 5 bases from J, with 12 bases between. The length of the CDR3 is 12 residues. In DNA form, the CDR3 reads TGTGCCATCGGGGGGGGTTGGACTGAAGCTTTCTTT. Protein sequence: CAIGGGWTEAFF.

The chain employs TRBV12-3 or TRBV12-4 and TRBJ2-7, with D hard to call. The V end lost 6 bases, the J end lost 7 bases, and 13 bases lay between the germline ends. This CDR3 contains 12 residues. Here the CDR3 DNA reads TGTGCCAGCAGCCGAACAGCCCCTGAGCAGTACTTC. This sequence encodes CASSRTAPEQYF.

A few counts support this clonotype. The chain recombines TRBV7-2 with TRBJ1-1; no firm D call. Trimming shortened V by 2 bases and J by 2 bases, and 9 bases separated the two germline ends. Germline CDR1 SGHTA, CDR2 FQGNSA. The CDR3 totals 14 residues. CDR3 amino acids: CASSLHSLNTEAFF. In nucleotides, the CDR3 is TGTGCCAGCAGCTTACATTCGCTCAACACTGAAGCTTTCTTT.

The gene calls are TRBV3-1 and TRBJ2-5; D gene unclear. V was clipped by 2 bases and J by 7 bases, with 8 bases between them. This CDR3 contains 12 residues. Germline CDR1 reads LGHDT; CDR2 reads YNNKEL (reference sequence). CDR3 amino acids: CASSQTTRTQYF. The DNA of the CDR3 is TGTGCCAGCAGCCAAACTACGAGGACCCAGTACTTC.

This rearrangement joins TRBV9 to TRBJ1-4; D unresolved. V lost 0 bases to trimming and J lost 2 bases, with 11 bases between them. The CDR3 runs 16 residues. CDR1 is SGDLS and CDR2 is YYNGEE in the germline V gene. As DNA, the CDR3 is TGTGCCAGCAGCGTAGATGTCGGGGTGACTAATGAAAAACTGTTTTTT. Protein product: CASSVDVGVTNEKLFF.

The chain couples TRBV15 to TRBJ1-1; D may be TRBD1 (6 bases). The V gene's germline CDR1 is LNHNV and CDR2 YYDKDF (reference sequence). This CDR3 comprises 13 residues. V lost 0 bases and J lost 8, with 10 bases in between. The CDR3 DNA is TGTGCCACCAGCAGAGATCCACAGGGAGAAGCTTTCTTT. Protein: CATSRDPQGEAFF.

This clonotype came up many times. The chain carries TRBV15 and TRBJ2-3; D may be TRBD2 (5 bases). V was shortened by 1 base and J by 3 bases, with 14 bases between the two germline ends. The CDR3 is 16 residues long. CDR1 LNHNV and CDR2 YYDKDF come from the germline V gene (reference sequence). CDR3 amino acids: CATSRGEGEATDTQYF. The DNA for the CDR3 is TGTGCCACCAGCAGAGGTGAGGGAGAGGCGACAGATACGCAGTATTTT. The full variable domain, completed using reference TRBV15 and TRBJ2-3, is DAMVIQNPRYQVTQFGKPVTLSCSQTLNHNVMYWYQQKSSQAPKLLFHYYDKDFNNEADTPDNFQSRRPNTSFCFLDIRSPGLGDTAMYLCATSRGEGEATDTQYFGPGTRLTVL.

The V and J genes are TRBV30 and TRBJ1-1; D unclear. Per germline, CDR1 GTSNPN and CDR2 SVGIG (reference sequence). V lost 8 bases and J lost 10, with 20 bases in between. The CDR3 is 12 amino acids. The CDR3 DNA sequence: TGTGCCAGTAGTACAAATAGCCCGGCAGCTTTCTTT. Its translation: CASSTNSPAAFF.

This chain joins TRBV13 and TRBJ2-7, with 8 bases aligning to TRBD1. V lost 5 bases to trimming and J lost 6 bases; unmatched junction nucleotides: 6. Germline CDR1 is PRHDT and CDR2 is FYEKMQ (reference sequence). The CDR3 is made up of 13 amino acids. CDR3: CASSLDRGVEQYF. The CDR3 DNA sequence: TGTGCCAGCAGCCTAGACAGGGGTGTCGAGCAGTACTTC.